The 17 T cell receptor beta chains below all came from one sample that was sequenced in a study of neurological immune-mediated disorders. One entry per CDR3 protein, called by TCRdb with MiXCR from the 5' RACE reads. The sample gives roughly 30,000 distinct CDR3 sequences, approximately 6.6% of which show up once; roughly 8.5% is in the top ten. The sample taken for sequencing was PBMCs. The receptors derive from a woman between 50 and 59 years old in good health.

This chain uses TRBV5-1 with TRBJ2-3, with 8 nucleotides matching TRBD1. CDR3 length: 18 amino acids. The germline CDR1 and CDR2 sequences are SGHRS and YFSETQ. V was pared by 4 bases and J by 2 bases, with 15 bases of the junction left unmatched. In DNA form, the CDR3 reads TGCGCCAGCAGCAAGGACAGGGTGAAGAACTCCCCCACAGATACGCAGTATTTT. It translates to CASSKDRVKNSPTDTQYF.

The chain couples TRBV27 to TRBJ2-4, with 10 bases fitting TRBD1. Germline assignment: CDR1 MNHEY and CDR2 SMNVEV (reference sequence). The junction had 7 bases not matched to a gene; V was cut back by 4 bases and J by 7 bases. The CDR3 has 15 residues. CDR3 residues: CASSSTRDRGNIQYF. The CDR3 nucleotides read TGTGCCAGCAGTTCGACCAGGGACAGGGGCAACATTCAGTACTTC.

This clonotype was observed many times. The CDR3 sequence: CASSLAGGLWDEQFF. The CDR3 DNA reads TGTGCCAGCAGCTTAGCAGGAGGACTCTGGGATGAGCAGTTCTTC. The rearrangement links TRBV11-2 to TRBJ2-1, with a weak D call TRBD2 (5 bases). The CDR3 is 15 amino acids. Trimming removed 1 base at V and 8 bases at J, with 15 bases between. CDR1 and CDR2 (germline): SGHAT, FQNNGV. Full variable domain (remainder filled in from reference TRBV11-2 and TRBJ2-1): EAGVAQSPRYKIIEKRQSVAFWCNPISGHATLYWYQQILGQGPKLLIQFQNNGVVDDSQLPKDRFSAERLKGVDSTLKIQPAKLEDSAVYLCASSLAGGLWDEQFFGPGTRLTVL.

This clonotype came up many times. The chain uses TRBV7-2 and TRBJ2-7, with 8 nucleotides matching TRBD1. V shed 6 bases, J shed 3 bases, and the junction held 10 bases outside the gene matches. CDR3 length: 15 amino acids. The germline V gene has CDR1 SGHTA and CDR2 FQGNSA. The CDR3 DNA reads TGTGCCAGCAGTGATCCGGGACAGGCCCACTACGAGCAGTACTTC. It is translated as CASSDPGQAHYEQYF.

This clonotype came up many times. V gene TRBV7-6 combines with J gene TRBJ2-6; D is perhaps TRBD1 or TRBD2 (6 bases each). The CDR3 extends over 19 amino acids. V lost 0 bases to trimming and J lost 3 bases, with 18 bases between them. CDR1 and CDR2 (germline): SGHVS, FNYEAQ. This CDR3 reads CASSLAPSGGVGGANVLTF. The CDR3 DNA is TGTGCCAGCAGCTTAGCCCCTTCCGGGGGCGTGGGTGGGGCCAACGTCCTGACTTTC. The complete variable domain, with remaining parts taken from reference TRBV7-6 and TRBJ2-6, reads GAGVSQSPRYKVTKRGQDVALRCDPISGHVSLYWYRQALGQGPEFLTYFNYEAQQDKSGLPNDRFSAERPEGSISTLTIQRTEQRDSAMYRCASSLAPSGGVGGANVLTFGAGSRLTVL.

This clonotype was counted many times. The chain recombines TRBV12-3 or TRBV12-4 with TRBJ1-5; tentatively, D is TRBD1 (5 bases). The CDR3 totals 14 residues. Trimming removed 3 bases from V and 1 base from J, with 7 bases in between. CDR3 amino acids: CASSFWGSNQPQHF. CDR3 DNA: TGTGCCAGCAGTTTTTGGGGGAGCAATCAGCCCCAGCATTTT.

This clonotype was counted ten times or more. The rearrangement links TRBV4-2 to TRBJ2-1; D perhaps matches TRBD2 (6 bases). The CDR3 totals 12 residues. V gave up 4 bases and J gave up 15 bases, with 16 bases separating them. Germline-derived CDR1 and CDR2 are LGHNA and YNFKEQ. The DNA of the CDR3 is TGTGCCAGCAGCCGGGACTCTCCGGTGCCGTTCTTC. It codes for CASSRDSPVPFF.

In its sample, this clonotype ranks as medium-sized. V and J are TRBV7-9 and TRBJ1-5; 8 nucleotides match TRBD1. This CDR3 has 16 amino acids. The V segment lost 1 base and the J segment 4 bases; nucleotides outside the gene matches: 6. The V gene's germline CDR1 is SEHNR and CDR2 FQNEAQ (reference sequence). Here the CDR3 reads CASSLVTGVGNQPQHF. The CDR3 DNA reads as TGTGCCAGCAGCTTAGTGACAGGGGTCGGAAATCAGCCCCAGCATTTT.

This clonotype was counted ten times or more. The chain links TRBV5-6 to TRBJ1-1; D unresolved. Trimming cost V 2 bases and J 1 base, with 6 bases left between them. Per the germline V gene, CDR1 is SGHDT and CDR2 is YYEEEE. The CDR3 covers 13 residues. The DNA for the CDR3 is TGTGCCAGCAGCTTCCCCCAGAACACTGAAGCTTTCTTT. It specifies CASSFPQNTEAFF.

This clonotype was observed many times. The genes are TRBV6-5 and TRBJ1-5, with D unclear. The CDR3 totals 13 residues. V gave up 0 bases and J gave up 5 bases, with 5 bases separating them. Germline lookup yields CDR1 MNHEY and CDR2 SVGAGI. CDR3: CASSYSIYQPQHF. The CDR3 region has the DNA TGTGCCAGCAGTTACTCGATATATCAGCCCCAGCATTTT.

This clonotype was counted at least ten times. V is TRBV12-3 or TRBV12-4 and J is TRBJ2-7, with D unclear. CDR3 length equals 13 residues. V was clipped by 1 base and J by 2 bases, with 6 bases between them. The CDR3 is CASSLGAAYEQYF. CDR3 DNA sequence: TGTGCCAGCAGTTTAGGGGCAGCCTACGAGCAGTACTTC.

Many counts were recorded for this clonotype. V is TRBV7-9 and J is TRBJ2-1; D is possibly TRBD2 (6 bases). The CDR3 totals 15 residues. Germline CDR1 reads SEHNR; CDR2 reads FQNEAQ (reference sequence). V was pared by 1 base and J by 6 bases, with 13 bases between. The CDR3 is CASSLVMTRFNEQFF. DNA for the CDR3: TGTGCCAGCAGCTTAGTCATGACTAGGTTCAATGAGCAGTTCTTC.

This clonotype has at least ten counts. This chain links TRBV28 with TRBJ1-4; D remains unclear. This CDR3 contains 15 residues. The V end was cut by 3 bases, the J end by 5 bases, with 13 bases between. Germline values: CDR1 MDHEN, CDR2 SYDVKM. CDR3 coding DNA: TGTGCCAGCAGTTTCGGACCGCCCCGAAATGAAAAACTGTTTTTT. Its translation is CASSFGPPRNEKLFF.

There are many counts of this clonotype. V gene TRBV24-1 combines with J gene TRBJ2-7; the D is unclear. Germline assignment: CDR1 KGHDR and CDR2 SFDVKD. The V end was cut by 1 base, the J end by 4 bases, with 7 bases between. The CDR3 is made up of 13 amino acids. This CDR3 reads CATSDFNAYEQYF. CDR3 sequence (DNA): TGTGCCACCAGTGATTTTAACGCTTACGAGCAGTACTTC.

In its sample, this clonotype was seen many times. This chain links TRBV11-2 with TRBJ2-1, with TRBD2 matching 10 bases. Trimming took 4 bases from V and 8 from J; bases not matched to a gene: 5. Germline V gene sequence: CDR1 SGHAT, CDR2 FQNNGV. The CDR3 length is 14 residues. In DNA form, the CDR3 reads TGTGCCAGCAGCTCGGGACTAGCGACCTATGAGCAGTTCTTC. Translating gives CASSSGLATYEQFF.

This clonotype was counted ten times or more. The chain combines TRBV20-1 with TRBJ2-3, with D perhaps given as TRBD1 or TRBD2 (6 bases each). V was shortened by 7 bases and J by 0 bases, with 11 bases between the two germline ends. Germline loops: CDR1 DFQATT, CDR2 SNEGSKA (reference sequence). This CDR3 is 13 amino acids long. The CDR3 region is CSVRGASTDTQYF. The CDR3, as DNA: TGCAGTGTAAGGGGGGCTAGCACAGATACGCAGTATTTT.

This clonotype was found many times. The CDR3 DNA reads as TGTGCCAGCAGCAAAGGATGGTCAAATGAGCAGTTCTTC. This sequence encodes CASSKGWSNEQFF. V usage is TRBV21-1 and J usage is TRBJ2-1. TRBV21-1 is tagged as a pseudogene. The CDR3 sequence is 13 residues long.